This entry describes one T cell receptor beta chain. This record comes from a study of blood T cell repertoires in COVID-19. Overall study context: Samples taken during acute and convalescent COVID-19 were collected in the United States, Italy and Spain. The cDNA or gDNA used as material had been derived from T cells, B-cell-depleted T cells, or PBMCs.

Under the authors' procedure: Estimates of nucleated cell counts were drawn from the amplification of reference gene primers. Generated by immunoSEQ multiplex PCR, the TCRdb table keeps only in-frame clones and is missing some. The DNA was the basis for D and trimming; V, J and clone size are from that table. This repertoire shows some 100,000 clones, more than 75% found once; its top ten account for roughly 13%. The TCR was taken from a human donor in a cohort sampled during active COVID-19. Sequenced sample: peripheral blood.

The CDR3: CASSLASSGGAGELFF. CDR3 DNA: TGTGCCAGCAGCTTAGCTTCTAGCGGGGGGGCCGGGGAGCTGTTTTTT. The genes are TRBV11-3 and TRBJ2-2; 12 bases align to TRBD2. The germline V gene has CDR1 SGHNT and CDR2 YENEEA. The J segment lost 6 bases and the V segment lost 1 base, leaving 3 bases of the junction unmatched. The CDR3 loop spans 16 amino acids.